This T cell receptor beta chain was identified during a study of T-cell memory formation after mild COVID-19. Study-level results: A balance of CD4 and CD8 characterized clones contracting day 15 to 85, whereas later expanders leaned CD4+.

Notes on this clonotype: Its antigen is unidentified.

MiXCR was run by TCRdb on the 5' RACE reads, yielding one entry per CDR3 protein. The sample lists roughly 280,000 distinct CDR3 sequences; approximately 8% were seen once. The CDR3 covers 12 residues. CDR1 and CDR2 (germline): SQVTM, ANQGSEA. Trimming cost V 4 bases and J 1 base, with 7 bases left between them. Source material: PBMCs or a T cell subset sorted from them (not recorded which). The rearrangement uses TRBV29-1 and TRBJ1-1; D is uncertain. The clonotype comes from a man between 18 and 29 years old who had mild COVID-19 (a few samples of this study predate the infection). Cell type and time point are not known. The CDR3 nucleotides read TGCAGCGTTGCCCGCGGGAACACTGAAGCTTTCTTT. As protein: CSVARGNTEAFF. The full variable domain, rest sourced from reference TRBV29-1 and TRBJ1-1, is SAVISQKPSRDICQRGTSLTIQCQVDSQVTMMFWYRQQPGQSLTLIATANQGSEATYESGFVIDKFPISRPNLTFSTLTVSNMSPEDSSIYLCSVARGNTEAFFGQGTRLTVV.